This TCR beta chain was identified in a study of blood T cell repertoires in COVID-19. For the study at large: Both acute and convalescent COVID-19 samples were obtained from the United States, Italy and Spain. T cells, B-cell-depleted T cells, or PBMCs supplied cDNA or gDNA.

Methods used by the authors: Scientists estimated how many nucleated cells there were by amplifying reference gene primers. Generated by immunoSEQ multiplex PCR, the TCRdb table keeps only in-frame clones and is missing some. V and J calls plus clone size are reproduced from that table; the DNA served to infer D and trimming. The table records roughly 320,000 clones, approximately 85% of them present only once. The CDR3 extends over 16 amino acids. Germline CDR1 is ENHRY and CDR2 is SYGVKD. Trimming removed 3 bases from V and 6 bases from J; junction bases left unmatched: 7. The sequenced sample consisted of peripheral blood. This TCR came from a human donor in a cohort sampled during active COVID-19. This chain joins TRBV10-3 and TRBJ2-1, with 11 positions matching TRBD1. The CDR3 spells CAISDTGTGGGNEQFF. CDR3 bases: TGTGCCATCAGTGATACCGGGACAGGGGGTGGCAATGAGCAGTTCTTC.